Below are 25 T cell receptor beta chains sequenced from a single sample in a study of blood T cells in healthy people across ages. A second PCR of about 7 to 11 cycles used a sample-barcoded 5' primer and a J-beta primer mix. TCRdb redid the calling of the 5' RACE reads with MiXCR, one entry per CDR3 protein. The table records some 940,000 distinct CDR3 sequences, about 28% of them present only once. These records were also assigned to another study, of T cells of mothers and their children.

The sequenced material came from blood. The source of these receptors is a middle-aged woman in good health.

In the case of this clonotype: This sequence may be a read error, since a much larger clone differs from it by one base. The rearrangement joins TRBV28 to TRBJ2-6, with D uncertain. This CDR3 is built from 16 residues. Germline CDR1 is MDHEN and CDR2 is SYDVKM. CDR3 sequence: CGSSLTVASGANVLTF. The CDR3 DNA reads as TGTGGCAGCAGTTTAACGGTCGCCTCTGGGGCCAACGTCCTGACTTTC.

The chain joins TRBV28 to TRBJ2-1; D is unclear. V lost 1 base and J 0 bases, leaving 10 bases between the germline ends. The CDR3 is made up of 16 amino acids. The germline V gene has CDR1 MDHEN and CDR2 SYDVKM. The DNA of the CDR3 is TGTGCCAGCAGTTTATATGGTACTGGCTCCTACAATGAGCAGTTCTTC. Protein: CASSLYGTGSYNEQFF.

Regarding this clonotype: This clone may be a read error of a much larger clone one base away. The V gene is TRBV7-8, the J gene TRBJ1-2; D is possibly TRBD1 (6 bases). The CDR3 is 15 residues long. Germline CDR1 SGHVS, CDR2 FQNEAQ. CDR3 coding DNA: TGTGCCAGCAGTACCGGACAGAGCCCTAACTATGGCTGCACCTTC. It specifies CASSTGQSPNYGCTF.

This clonotype was seen many times. The chain links TRBV19 to TRBJ2-1; tentative D call: TRBD1 (5 bases). CDR3 length: 15 amino acids. Germline-derived CDR1 and CDR2 are LNHDA and SQIVND (reference sequence). V shed 3 bases and J shed 6 bases, with 15 bases lying between them. DNA for the CDR3: TGTGCCAGTAGTATCAGTCAGGGTAGGGGCAATGAGCAGTTCTTC. Translation gives CASSISQGRGNEQFF.

V is TRBV7-9 and J is TRBJ1-4; 7 positions agree with TRBD1. Germline CDR1 and CDR2: SEHNR and FQNEAQ (reference sequence). V was clipped by 6 bases and J by 4 bases; unmatched bases: 5. This CDR3 has 14 amino acids. The CDR3 nucleotides read TGTGCCAGCAGACCACACAGGGGTAATGAAAAACTGTTTTTT. This translates into CASRPHRGNEKLFF.

This clonotype was counted a single time. This chain uses TRBV5-5 with TRBJ2-7; D is possibly TRBD1 (5 bases). The ends were cut back, 3 bases at V and 3 bases at J, with 13 bases in the middle. This CDR3 contains 14 residues. The V gene's germline CDR1 is SGHKS and CDR2 YYEKEE (reference sequence). The CDR3 reads CASSSEWQGYEQYF. Written as DNA, the CDR3 is TGTGCCAGCAGCTCCGAGTGGCAGGGCTACGAGCAGTACTTC.

The chain uses TRBV28 and TRBJ1-2; 7 bases are a match to TRBD1. CDR1 MDHEN and CDR2 SYDVKM come from the germline V gene. J gave up 1 base and V 3 bases, and 8 bases lay outside the gene matches. CDR3 length: 16 residues. CDR3 sequence (DNA): TGTGCCAGCAGTTTTTCCGTGGGACAGCATAACTATGGCTACACCTTC. Its translation is CASSFSVGQHNYGYTF.

V usage is TRBV5-1 and J usage is TRBJ1-1; 7 bases are shared with TRBD1. Germline CDR1 is SGHRS and CDR2 is YFSETQ. J gave up 2 bases and V 5 bases, and 6 bases lay outside the gene matches. The CDR3 consists of 14 residues. CDR3 amino acids: CASSRDSVNTEAFF. In DNA form, the CDR3 reads TGCGCCAGCAGTCGGGACAGCGTCAACACTGAAGCTTTCTTT.

This clonotype was recorded at least ten times. The chain has TRBV4-1 and TRBJ2-4; a weak D match, TRBD1 (5 bases). Germline V gene sequence: CDR1 MGHRA, CDR2 YSYEKL. The CDR3 is 15 residues long. Deletions cut 4 bases from V and 0 bases from J, with 10 bases between. The CDR3, as DNA: TGCGCCAGCAGCCGGATACAGGTAGCCAAAAACATTCAGTACTTC. Translated: CASSRIQVAKNIQYF.

This clonotype was found a few times. Compared with germline, one end of the junction differs, possibly owing to a read error. The genes are TRBV9 and TRBJ1-4, with D possibly being TRBD1 (6 bases). The CDR3 is 15 amino acids. The V gene's germline CDR1 is SGDLS and CDR2 YYNGEE. The CDR3, as DNA: TGTGCCAGCAGCGAAGCAGGGGTGGCGAGTGAAAAGCTGTTTTTT. Translated, it gives CASSEAGVASEKLFF.

V is TRBV28 and J is TRBJ1-1, with TRBD1 identical over 8 bases. V was clipped by 6 bases and J by 1 base; unmatched bases: 7. The CDR3 contains 15 residues. Germline CDR1 MDHEN, CDR2 SYDVKM. This CDR3 is CASRPTTGANTEAFF. The CDR3 coding sequence is TGTGCCAGCAGACCCACGACAGGGGCGAACACTGAAGCTTTCTTT.

This clonotype was seen only a few times. CDR3 protein: CASSWMNEQFF. The CDR3, as DNA: TGTGCCAGCAGTTGGATGAATGAGCAGTTCTTC. V is TRBV14 and J is TRBJ2-1; D is unresolved. Germline lookup yields CDR1 SGHDN and CDR2 FVKESK. V lost 6 bases, J lost 7 bases, and 7 bases lay in between. The CDR3 has 11 amino acids. Full variable domain (outside the CDR3, taken from reference TRBV14 and TRBJ2-1): EAGVTQFPSHSVIEKGQTVTLRCDPISGHDNLYWYRRVMGKEIKFLLHFVKESKQDESGMPNNRFLAERTGGTYSTLKVQPAELEDSGVYFCASSWMNEQFFGPGTRLTVL.

This clonotype was seen only a few times. The gene calls are TRBV28 and TRBJ1-1; D unclear. The CDR3 loop spans 12 amino acids. Germline CDR1 MDHEN, CDR2 SYDVKM. Trimming took 7 bases from V and 11 from J, leaving 17 bases between them. CDR3 coding DNA: TGTGCCAGCATCCGTTCCTCCTATGAGGCTTTCTTT. Residues: CASIRSSYEAFF. Full variable domain (missing parts from reference TRBV28 and TRBJ1-1): DVKVTQSSRYLVKRTGEKVFLECVQDMDHENMFWYRQDPGLGLRLIYFSYDVKMKEKGDIPEGYSVSREKKERFSLILESASTNQTSMYLCASIRSSYEAFFGQGTRLTVV.

The genes are TRBV7-9 and TRBJ2-5; D is uncertain. The germline CDR1 and CDR2 sequences are SEHNR and FQNEAQ (reference sequence). The V end lost 1 base, the J end lost 0 bases, and 6 bases lay between the germline ends. This CDR3 comprises 14 residues. In DNA, the CDR3 is TGTGCCAGCAGCTTAGAGGAGCACCAAGAGACCCAGTACTTC. As protein: CASSLEEHQETQYF.

This rearrangement joins TRBV28 to TRBJ1-1; D is unresolved. Germline assignment: CDR1 MDHEN and CDR2 SYDVKM. V gave up 1 base and J gave up 5 bases, with 14 bases separating them. The CDR3 has 15 residues. CDR3 region: CASSLSLKASTEAFF. The CDR3 nucleotides read TGTGCCAGCAGTTTATCCCTAAAGGCAAGTACTGAAGCTTTCTTT. Supplemented by reference TRBV28 and TRBJ1-1, the full variable domain reads DVKVTQSSRYLVKRTGEKVFLECVQDMDHENMFWYRQDPGLGLRLIYFSYDVKMKEKGDIPEGYSVSREKKERFSLILESASTNQTSMYLCASSLSLKASTEAFFGQGTRLTVV.

The chain has TRBV20-1 and TRBJ2-7; D possibly uses TRBD1 or TRBD2 (6 bases each). Trimming stripped 0 bases from V and 5 bases from J, with 20 bases between. Germline-derived CDR1 and CDR2 are DFQATT and SNEGSKA (reference sequence). This CDR3 has 16 amino acids. CDR3 sequence reads: CSAREGRGGHVDEQYF. The CDR3 nucleotides read TGCAGTGCTAGAGAAGGTAGAGGGGGGCACGTAGACGAGCAGTACTTC.

Worth noting for this clonotype: One end of the junction does not line up with germline, which may come from a read error. The V gene is TRBV12-3 or TRBV12-4, the J gene TRBJ2-4; D is unresolved. Matching the DNA end better, TRBJ2-5 makes the J call doubtful. The CDR3 extends over 13 amino acids. In DNA form, the CDR3 reads TGTGTCAGCAGTTTTCAGGTACAAGAGACCCAGTACTTC. Translated, it gives CVSSFQVQETQYF.

There are a few counts of this clonotype. This rearrangement joins TRBV5-1 to TRBJ2-3; no clear D. This CDR3 spans 14 amino acids. V was cut by 1 base and J by 2 bases, with 8 bases left in between. Germline CDR1 SGHRS, CDR2 YFSETQ. DNA of the CDR3: TGCGCCAGCAGCTTGCAACAGCTCACAGATACGCAGTATTTT. This gives the protein CASSLQQLTDTQYF.

This clonotype was seen repeatedly, ten times or more. This chain joins TRBV7-9 and TRBJ1-2; D is unclear. Deletions cut 1 base from V and 4 bases from J, with 7 bases between. The CDR3 is 13 amino acids. CDR1 and CDR2 (germline): SEHNR, FQNEAQ (reference sequence). The CDR3 loop is CASSLESSYGYTF. The CDR3 nucleotides read TGTGCCAGCAGCTTAGAGAGTAGCTATGGCTACACCTTC.

This clonotype was found many times. V and J are TRBV12-5 and TRBJ2-7, with D maybe TRBD1 (6 bases). The germline gives CDR1 LGHNT, CDR2 FRNRAP. The CDR3 loop spans 15 amino acids. Between the trimmed V and J ends, which lost 2 bases and 3 bases, there was a span of 14 bases. CDR3 DNA sequence: TGTGCTAGTGGTTTGAGAAAGGGGGAGAGCTACGAGCAGTACTTC. Protein product: CASGLRKGESYEQYF.

This clonotype has at least ten counts. The V and J genes are TRBV29-1 and TRBJ2-7; the D gene is possibly TRBD2 (5 bases). V dropped 0 bases and J dropped 4 bases, with 10 bases sitting between them. Germline lookup yields CDR1 SQVTM and CDR2 ANQGSEA. The CDR3 length is 13 residues. DNA for the CDR3: TGCAGCGTTGAAGACCGGAGGTCATACGAGCAGTACTTC. Residues: CSVEDRRSYEQYF.

This clonotype was counted ten times or more. The chain employs TRBV12-3 or TRBV12-4 and TRBJ1-2; TRBD1 matches 12 bases. The V segment lost 6 bases and the J segment 5 bases; nucleotides outside the gene matches: 4. This CDR3 region has 14 residues. CDR3 coding DNA: TGTGCCAGCAGAACGGGACAGGGGGCTTATGGCTACACCTTC. Its translation is CASRTGQGAYGYTF.

This clonotype occurred a few times. A read error is possible here, since a much larger clone lies one base away. The rearrangement joins TRBV7-9 to TRBJ2-7, with D possibly being TRBD1 (6 bases). Germline lookup yields CDR1 SEHNR and CDR2 FQNEAQ (reference sequence). The CDR3 is 14 amino acids. Trimming cost V 5 bases and J 5 bases, with 16 bases left between them. The CDR3: CASSISRGGDEQYF. The CDR3 DNA follows: TGTGCCAGCAGCATCTCAAGAGGGGGAGACGAGCAGTACTTC.

This clonotype was counted many times. At one boundary the junction diverges from the germline segment, which might be a read error. The V gene is TRBV5-1, the J gene TRBJ2-1; 10 nucleotides match TRBD1. The germline gives CDR1 SGHRS, CDR2 YFSETQ. The CDR3 length is 14 residues. DNA for the CDR3: TGTGCCAGCAGCTTCGGACAGGGGGGTAATGAGCAGTTCTTC. Its translation is CASSFGQGGNEQFF.

The chain combines TRBV14 with TRBJ2-5; 10 positions agree with TRBD1. Unmatched junction bases numbered 0, after V lost 0 bases and J lost 2 bases. The CDR3 runs to 15 residues. Germline V gene sequence: CDR1 SGHDN, CDR2 FVKESK. This CDR3 is CASSQEDRGQETQYF. CDR3 sequence (DNA): TGTGCCAGCAGCCAAGAGGACAGGGGGCAAGAGACCCAGTACTTC. Filled out from reference TRBV14 and TRBJ2-5, the complete variable domain reads EAGVTQFPSHSVIEKGQTVTLRCDPISGHDNLYWYRRVMGKEIKFLLHFVKESKQDESGMPNNRFLAERTGGTYSTLKVQPAELEDSGVYFCASSQEDRGQETQYFGPGTRLLVL.